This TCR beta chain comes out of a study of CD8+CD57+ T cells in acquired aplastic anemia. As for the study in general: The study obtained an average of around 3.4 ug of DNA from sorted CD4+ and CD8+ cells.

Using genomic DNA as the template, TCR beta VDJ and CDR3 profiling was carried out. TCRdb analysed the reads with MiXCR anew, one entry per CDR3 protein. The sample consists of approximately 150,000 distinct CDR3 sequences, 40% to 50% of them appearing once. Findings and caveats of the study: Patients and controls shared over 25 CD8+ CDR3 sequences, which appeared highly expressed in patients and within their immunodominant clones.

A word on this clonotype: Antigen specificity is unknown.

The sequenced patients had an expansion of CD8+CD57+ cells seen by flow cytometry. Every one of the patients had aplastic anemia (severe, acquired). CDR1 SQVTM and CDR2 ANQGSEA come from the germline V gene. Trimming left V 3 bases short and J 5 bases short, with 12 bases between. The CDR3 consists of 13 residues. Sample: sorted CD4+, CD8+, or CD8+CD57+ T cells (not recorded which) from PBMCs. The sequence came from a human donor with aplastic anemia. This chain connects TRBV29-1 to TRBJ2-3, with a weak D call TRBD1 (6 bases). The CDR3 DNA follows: TGCAGCGTTGACAGGGGTCGGAGAGATACGCAGTATTTT. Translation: CSVDRGRRDTQYF.